Each of the 26 T cell receptor beta chains below was sequenced from the same sample in a study of T cell changes during pregnancy in multiple sclerosis. Repertoires were generated with immunoSEQ multiplex PCR, while TCRdb's copy carries only in-frame clones and drops some. The table lists approximately 43,000 clones, approximately 80% of them singletons. The sequencing here drew on CD4+ T cells from peripheral blood mononuclear cells, taken before pregnancy. All receptors come from a female donor with multiple sclerosis, enrolled in a pregnancy study.

The rearrangement links TRBV7-2 to TRBJ2-5, with a possible D match to TRBD1 (6 bases). Trimming took off 3 bases at V and 8 bases at J, with 10 bases between the two ends. This CDR3 has 12 amino acids. In germline, CDR1 is SGHTA, CDR2 FQGNSA. The CDR3 DNA reads TGTGCCAGCAGCTTCTTTGGGGGCACCCAGTACTTC. Its protein is CASSFFGGTQYF.

The gene calls are TRBV5-4 and TRBJ1-2, with 8 bases lining up with TRBD1. The junction had 9 bases not matched to a gene; V was cut back by 0 bases and J by 8 bases. Germline CDR1 is SGHNT and CDR2 is YYREEE (reference sequence). CDR3 length: 15 amino acids. The CDR3 nucleotides are TGTGCCAGCAGCTTGGGTACAGGGGGTGGTGACGGCTACACCTTC. Translation gives CASSLGTGGGDGYTF.

This clone has just one count. The rearrangement joins TRBV19 to TRBJ1-2; D is perhaps TRBD1 (6 bases). The CDR3 contains 13 residues. The germline gives CDR1 LNHDA, CDR2 SQIVND (reference sequence). Trimming removed 3 bases from V and 5 bases from J, with 10 bases in between. CDR3 loop: CASSMDSQYGYTF. DNA for the CDR3: TGTGCCAGTAGTATGGACAGTCAATATGGCTACACCTTC. The whole variable domain, remainder taken from reference TRBV19 and TRBJ1-2, is DGGITQSPKYLFRKEGQNVTLSCEQNLNHDAMYWYRQDPGQGLRLIYYSQIVNDFQKGDIAEGYSVSREKKESFPLTVTSAQKNPTAFYLCASSMDSQYGYTFGSGTRLTVV.

V is TRBV10-3 and J is TRBJ1-4, with D possibly matching TRBD1 (6 bases). Trimming stripped 8 bases from V and 7 bases from J, with 20 bases between. Germline-derived CDR1 and CDR2 are ENHRY and SYGVKD. The CDR3 runs 15 residues. The CDR3 sequence: CAIQRIRGRGEKLFF. The CDR3 DNA reads TGTGCCATCCAAAGAATCAGGGGACGAGGTGAAAAACTGTTTTTT.

In this sample, this clone turned up once. The rearrangement uses TRBV7-2 and TRBJ2-7; D is unclear. With 5 bases removed from V and 5 bases from J, the gap between germline ends came to 10 bases. CDR1 SGHTA and CDR2 FQGNSA come from the germline V gene. This CDR3 has 12 amino acids. The CDR3 bases are TGTGCCAGCAGCATAAACAGAGACGAGCAGTACTTC. This sequence encodes CASSINRDEQYF.

This rearrangement joins TRBV12-5 to TRBJ2-4; tentative D call: TRBD1 (6 bases). The CDR3 sequence is 13 residues long. The germline gives CDR1 LGHNT, CDR2 FRNRAP. The V end lost 0 bases, the J end lost 16 bases, and 16 bases lay between the germline ends. Here the CDR3 DNA reads TGTGCTAGTGGTTTGGTACAGGGACGTTCCTTATACTTC. Its translation is CASGLVQGRSLYF.

The chain recombines TRBV7-8 with TRBJ1-3; D remains unclear. The CDR3 has 15 amino acids. Between the trimmed V and J ends, which lost 5 bases and 0 bases, there was a span of 11 bases. From germline, CDR1 is SGHVS and CDR2 FQNEAQ. The CDR3 nucleotides read TGTGCCAGCAGCCCCCGAGGCCCCTCTGGAAACACCATATATTTT. This encodes CASSPRGPSGNTIYF.

The rearrangement joins TRBV7-2 to TRBJ1-3, with D perhaps TRBD1 (6 bases). Per the germline V gene, CDR1 is SGHTA and CDR2 is FQGNSA. Trimming left V 1 base short and J 8 bases short, with 18 bases between. The CDR3 totals 16 residues. CDR3 coding DNA: TGTGCCAGCAGCTTAGAAGGACAGCTACCTATGTACACCATATATTTT. Translated: CASSLEGQLPMYTIYF.

The V and J genes are TRBV5-6 and TRBJ1-5; D might be TRBD1 (5 bases). This CDR3 contains 16 residues. V lost 2 bases and J lost 0, with 12 bases in between. CDR1 and CDR2 from the germline V gene are SGHDT and YYEEEE. CDR3 coding DNA: TGTGCCAGCAGCTTTCGGAGGGGATATAGCAATCAGCCCCAGCATTTT. This translates into CASSFRRGYSNQPQHF.

The chain has TRBV10-3 and TRBJ2-5, with TRBD2 as a possible D gene (5 bases). Deletions cut 10 bases from V and 4 bases from J, with 16 bases between. Germline CDR1 ENHRY, CDR2 SYGVKD. CDR3 length: 13 residues. CDR3 coding DNA: TGTGCCACTCAAGGAGGATCTGGAGAGACCCAGTACTTC. Its translation is CATQGGSGETQYF.

This chain uses TRBV5-1 with TRBJ2-7; TRBD1 is a possible D gene (6 bases). This CDR3 contains 13 residues. CDR1 and CDR2 from the germline V gene are SGHRS and YFSETQ. With 4 bases removed from V and 2 bases from J, the gap between germline ends came to 10 bases. The CDR3 spells CASSRWTAYEQYF. The CDR3 nucleotides are TGCGCCAGCAGCAGGTGGACAGCCTACGAGCAGTACTTC.

The chain uses TRBV7-9 and TRBJ2-7; the D gene is possibly TRBD2 (5 bases). CDR3 length: 13 residues. The ends were cut back, 4 bases at V and 2 bases at J, with 9 bases in the middle. Germline V gene sequence: CDR1 SEHNR, CDR2 FQNEAQ (reference sequence). This chain's CDR3 is CASSSLGTYEQYF. The CDR3 region has the DNA TGTGCCAGCAGCTCACTCGGGACCTACGAGCAGTACTTC.

The rearrangement joins TRBV4-1 to TRBJ2-4; 7 bases map to TRBD1. The J segment lost 6 bases and the V segment lost 1 base, leaving 9 bases of the junction unmatched. The CDR3 is made up of 16 amino acids. The germline V gene encodes CDR1 MGHRA and CDR2 YSYEKL. The CDR3, as DNA: TGCGCCAGCAGCCAAGGAGCTGGGACAGCGCTAAACATTCAGTACTTC. Residues: CASSQGAGTALNIQYF.

The chain couples TRBV25-1 to TRBJ1-1; 9 bases are shared with TRBD1. Germline V gene data show CDR1 as MGHDK and CDR2 as SYGVNS. CDR3 length: 14 amino acids. Losses at the gene ends were 8 bases for V and 5 bases for J; bases not matched to a gene: 9. CDR3 amino acids: CASLKQGARTEAFF. The CDR3 DNA reads as TGTGCCAGCCTAAAACAGGGGGCTCGAACTGAAGCTTTCTTT.

V and J are TRBV29-1 and TRBJ1-2; perhaps TRBD1 as D (5 bases). Germline V CDR1 and CDR2: SQVTM, ANQGSEA. V dropped 5 bases and J dropped 5 bases, with 15 bases sitting between them. This CDR3 region has 13 residues. CDR3 loop: CSVSVRGFYGYTF. In DNA form, the CDR3 reads TGCAGCGTTAGTGTTCGGGGGTTTTATGGCTACACCTTC.

This clone has just one count. The rearrangement joins TRBV15 to TRBJ1-1; 10 bases align to TRBD1. V lost 0 bases and J lost 3; bases outside the gene matches: 16. The CDR3 spans 20 residues. In germline, CDR1 is LNHNV, CDR2 YYDKDF (reference sequence). The CDR3 protein is CATSRDWGQGWAHWDTEAFF. CDR3 bases: TGTGCCACCAGCAGAGATTGGGGACAGGGGTGGGCCCATTGGGACACTGAAGCTTTCTTT.

This clone was seen a single time. The chain combines TRBV29-1 with TRBJ2-5, with TRBD2 matching over 10 bases. CDR1 is SQVTM and CDR2 is ANQGSEA in the germline V gene. The CDR3 loop spans 14 amino acids. Losses at the gene ends were 4 bases for V and 5 bases for J; bases not matched to a gene: 7. Here the CDR3 reads CSVGKLAGDETQYF. The CDR3 DNA reads TGCAGCGTTGGTAAGCTAGCGGGAGATGAGACCCAGTACTTC.

The chain carries TRBV2 and TRBJ2-5; no definite D call. The V end was cut by 4 bases, the J end by 1 base, with 10 bases between. This CDR3 is 14 amino acids long. Germline V gives CDR1 SNHLY, CDR2 FYNNEI. This CDR3 is CASSVRWVQETQYF. The CDR3 region has the DNA TGTGCCAGCAGTGTGAGGTGGGTCCAAGAGACCCAGTACTTC.

This chain links TRBV10-1 with TRBJ1-1, with 9 bases aligning to TRBD1. Trimming took 8 bases from V and 1 from J; bases not matched to a gene: 5. Germline V gene sequence: CDR1 WNHNN, CDR2 SYGVQD (reference sequence). The CDR3 is 14 residues long. The CDR3 reads CASGTGFGNTEAFF. The CDR3 DNA reads as TGCGCCAGCGGGACAGGGTTCGGGAACACTGAAGCTTTCTTT.

The V and J genes are TRBV11-3 and TRBJ2-3, with 7 bases aligning to TRBD1. Germline CDR1 reads SGHNT; CDR2 reads YENEEA. The CDR3 runs 16 residues. The V segment lost 1 base and the J segment 0 bases; nucleotides outside the gene matches: 4. CDR3 in amino acids: CASSLGTGASTDTQYF. The DNA for the CDR3 is TGTGCCAGCAGCTTAGGGACAGGCGCTAGCACAGATACGCAGTATTTT.

The chain has TRBV5-1 and TRBJ2-5; TRBD2 aligns across 12 bases. This CDR3 spans 16 amino acids. J gave up 6 bases and V 1 base, and 7 bases lay outside the gene matches. The germline gives CDR1 SGHRS, CDR2 YFSETQ. CDR3: CASSLSTSGSGKTQYF. In DNA form, the CDR3 reads TGCGCCAGCAGCTTGTCGACTAGCGGGAGTGGAAAGACCCAGTACTTC.

This chain connects TRBV6-6 to TRBJ1-2; possibly TRBD1 for D (6 bases). Trimming shortened V by 5 bases and J by 6 bases, and 16 bases separated the two germline ends. This CDR3 spans 14 amino acids. Germline V gene lookup returns CDR1 MNHNY and CDR2 SVGAGI (reference sequence). CDR3 region: CASSPGHSIDGYTF. The CDR3 DNA sequence: TGTGCCAGCAGTCCGGGACATTCGATCGATGGCTACACCTTC.

The chain combines TRBV28 with TRBJ2-2; maybe TRBD2 (6 bases). CDR1 MDHEN and CDR2 SYDVKM come from the germline V gene. CDR3 length equals 15 residues. V dropped 6 bases and J dropped 2 bases, with 13 bases sitting between them. CDR3 sequence reads: CASRGGTLNTGELFF. The CDR3 DNA reads as TGTGCCAGCAGAGGCGGGACCCTTAACACCGGGGAGCTGTTTTTT.

V is TRBV5-1 and J is TRBJ2-7, with 9 bases matching TRBD2. The J segment lost 0 bases and the V segment lost 4 bases, leaving 17 bases of the junction unmatched. CDR1 is SGHRS, CDR2 YFSETQ, per germline. The CDR3 length is 19 residues. The CDR3 region is CASSMRPEPTSGNSYEQYF. Written as DNA, the CDR3 is TGCGCCAGCAGCATGAGACCGGAACCGACTAGCGGAAACTCCTACGAGCAGTACTTC.

This clone came up once. The chain combines TRBV7-9 with TRBJ2-3, with D maybe TRBD2 (5 bases). The ends were cut back, 6 bases at V and 1 base at J, with 8 bases in the middle. Germline assignment: CDR1 SEHNR and CDR2 FQNEAQ (reference sequence). The CDR3 covers 13 residues. The CDR3 loop reads CASRLEGTDTQYF. CDR3 DNA: TGTGCCAGCAGGCTGGAGGGCACAGATACGCAGTATTTT. Using reference TRBV7-9 and TRBJ2-3 for the parts outside the CDR3, the full variable domain is DTGVSQNPRHKITKRGQNVTFRCDPISEHNRLYWYRQTLGQGPEFLTYFQNEAQLEKSRLLSDRFSAERPKGSFSTLEIQRTEQGDSAMYLCASRLEGTDTQYFGPGTRLTVL.

This rearrangement joins TRBV12-5 to TRBJ1-2; 11 nucleotides match TRBD1. CDR3 length: 15 residues. Germline V gene sequence: CDR1 LGHNT, CDR2 FRNRAP. V lost 4 bases to trimming and J lost 8 bases; unmatched junction nucleotides: 9. CDR3 residues: CASGSGQGVLRGYTF. DNA of the CDR3: TGTGCTAGTGGTTCGGGACAGGGGGTTTTGCGAGGCTACACCTTC. Full variable domain (missing parts from reference TRBV12-5 and TRBJ1-2): DARVTQTPRHKVTEMGQEVTMRCQPILGHNTVFWYRQTMMQGLELLAYFRNRAPLDDSGMPKDRFSAEMPDATLATLKIQPSEPRDSAVYFCASGSGQGVLRGYTFGSGTRLTVV.